A selection of T cell receptor beta chains follows, all from one sample in a study of preoperative IRX-2 immunotherapy in early breast cancer. Produced via immunoSEQ multiplex PCR; TCRdb's table is partial and in-frame only. This table has around 88,000 clones, about nine tenths appearing once. The sequencing here drew on tumor tissue, taken after IRX-2 immunotherapy. The receptors were sampled from a human donor with breast cancer. Each CDR3 is given with its conserved first and last residue. A D gene is named only where the DNA matches it firmly. Expanded clones are given a class, and other clones once, few, many or no size at all.

D: -; V: TRBV28; J: TRBJ1-1; size: -; DNA: TGTGCCAGCAGTTTTCCCATGGGCGGTGGTATGAACACTGAAGCTTTCTTT; CDR3: CASSFPMGGGMNTEAFF
D: -; V: TRBV7-8; J: TRBJ1-4; size: -; DNA: TGTGCCAGCAGCTTAGACGTCTCCGAAAAACTGTTTTTT; CDR3: CASSLDVSEKLFF
D: -; V: TRBV5-1; J: TRBJ2-2; size: -; DNA: TGCGCCAGCAGCCCCGACGGAAACACCGGGGAGCTGTTTTTT; CDR3: CASSPDGNTGELFF
D: -; V: TRBV28; J: TRBJ1-3; size: -; DNA: TGTGCCAGCAGAACACAGGGAAACACCATATATTTT; CDR3: CASRTQGNTIYF
D: TRBD2; V: TRBV29-1; J: TRBJ2-1; size: -; DNA: TGCAGCGTTTTTGGGGGACTAGGGGAGAACAATGAGCAGTTCTTC; CDR3: CSVFGGLGENNEQFF
D: TRBD1; V: TRBV30; J: TRBJ2-1; size: -; DNA: TGTGCCTCGGGACAGTACAATGAGCAGTTCTTC; CDR3: CASGQYNEQFF
D: -; V: TRBV11-3; J: TRBJ2-3; size: -; DNA: TGTGCCAGCAGCTCCACCGGGTTCCCCACAGATACGCAGTATTTT; CDR3: CASSSTGFPTDTQYF
D: TRBD2; V: TRBV18; J: TRBJ2-5; size: -; DNA: TGTGCCAGCTCACTGACTAGCGGGGGCCCTAACCAAGAGACCCAGTACTTC; CDR3: CASSLTSGGPNQETQYF
D: -; V: TRBV19; J: TRBJ1-1; size: -; DNA: TGTGCCAGGGCTCGGACGGATGAAGCTTTCTTT; CDR3: CARARTDEAFF
D: TRBD2; V: TRBV5-1; J: TRBJ2-7; size: -; DNA: TGCGCCAGCAGCTTGGATCGGGGGGTCGGCGAGCAGTACTTC; CDR3: CASSLDRGVGEQYF
D: -; V: TRBV19; J: TRBJ1-4; size: -; DNA: TGTGCCAGTAGAAGTCTAGTGGCAGTAAATCACGAAAAACTGTTTTTT; CDR3: CASRSLVAVNHEKLFF
D: -; V: TRBV10-1; J: TRBJ2-2; size: -; DNA: TGCGCCAGCGCGGGGCAGCTAAACACCGGGGAGCTGTTTTTT; CDR3: CASAGQLNTGELFF
D: TRBD1; V: TRBV5-1; J: TRBJ1-2; size: -; DNA: TGCGCCAGCAGCACCGGACAGGGGGCCAGCTATGGCTACACCTTC; CDR3: CASSTGQGASYGYTF
D: -; V: TRBV19; J: TRBJ1-2; size: once; DNA: TGTGCCAGTAGCGCCGGAGGGGTTGGGGGCTACACCTTC; CDR3: CASSAGGVGGYTF
D: -; V: TRBV11-3; J: TRBJ1-5; size: -; DNA: TGTGCCAGCAGCTTAAGTCCGGAGGGCAATCAGCCCCAGCATTTT; CDR3: CASSLSPEGNQPQHF
D: -; V: TRBV18; J: TRBJ1-4; size: -; DNA: TGTGCCAGCTCAACAGGACTCGGTAATGAAAAACTGTTTTTT; CDR3: CASSTGLGNEKLFF
D: -; V: TRBV1; J: TRBJ1-2; size: -; DNA: TGCGCCAGCAGCCAAACAGGGGGCGACGGCTATGGCTACACCTTC; CDR3: CASSQTGGDGYGYTF
D: TRBD1; V: TRBV5-1; J: TRBJ1-3; size: -; DNA: TGCGCCAGCACGACAGGGGTGACCGGAAACACCATATATTTT; CDR3: CASTTGVTGNTIYF
D: -; V: TRBV29-1; J: TRBJ2-3; size: -; DNA: TGCAGCGGAACTAAGGGAGTCCAAGATACGCAGTATTTT; CDR3: CSGTKGVQDTQYF
D: TRBD2; V: TRBV6-8; J: TRBJ2-1; size: -; DNA: TGTGCCAGCAGAAAAGCGGGGGGGCACTACAATGAGCAGTTCTTC; CDR3: CASRKAGGHYNEQFF
D: -; V: TRBV29-1; J: TRBJ1-1; size: -; DNA: TGCAGCGTGAACCAGAGGAACACTGAAGCTTTCTTT; CDR3: CSVNQRNTEAFF
D: TRBD1; V: TRBV11-1; J: TRBJ2-1; size: -; DNA: TGTGCCAGCAGCCCCGGACAGGGGAGTTACAATGAGCAGTTCTTC; CDR3: CASSPGQGSYNEQFF
D: -; V: TRBV18; J: TRBJ1-5; size: -; DNA: TGTGCCAGCTCACCAGTCAGGGATAATCAGCCCCAGCATTTT; CDR3: CASSPVRDNQPQHF
D: TRBD2; V: TRBV5-1; J: TRBJ2-1; size: -; DNA: TGCGCCAGCAGTTTGGAACTAGCGGGACTGTATGAGCAGTTCTTC; CDR3: CASSLELAGLYEQFF
D: -; V: TRBV30; J: TRBJ2-7; size: -; DNA: TGTGCCTGGAGTGTAAGATCCGGGACCAACGAGCAGTACTTC; CDR3: CAWSVRSGTNEQYF
D: -; V: TRBV18; J: TRBJ1-5; size: -; DNA: TGTGCCAGCTCACCGAGAGGGGGGGGCAATCAGCCCCAGCATTTT; CDR3: CASSPRGGGNQPQHF
D: TRBD1; V: TRBV5-1; J: TRBJ2-2; size: -; DNA: TGCGCCAGCAGCTTGGAGGGACAGCCGTCCTTCACCGGGGAGCTGTTTTTT; CDR3: CASSLEGQPSFTGELFF
D: -; V: TRBV14; J: TRBJ2-6; size: -; DNA: TGTGCCAGCAGCCCCTCTGGGGCCAACGTCCTGACTTTC; CDR3: CASSPSGANVLTF
D: TRBD1; V: TRBV19; J: TRBJ2-3; size: -; DNA: TGTGCCAGTAGAATGGGACAGGCGTACACAGATACGCAGTATTTT; CDR3: CASRMGQAYTDTQYF
D: -; V: TRBV1; J: TRBJ1-5; size: once; DNA: TGCGCCAGCAGCCAAGATTTACAGGGCTGGGCAAATCAGCCCCAGCATTTT; CDR3: CASSQDLQGWANQPQHF
D: -; V: TRBV6-1; J: TRBJ1-4; size: -; DNA: TGTGCCAGCAGTGAAGGCCCTAGAGGTGAAAAACTGTTTTTT; CDR3: CASSEGPRGEKLFF
D: TRBD2; V: TRBV2; J: TRBJ2-3; size: -; DNA: TGTGCCAGCAGCACTGGGACTAGCGGGAATACGCAGTATTTT; CDR3: CASSTGTSGNTQYF
D: -; V: TRBV19; J: TRBJ1-1; size: -; DNA: TGTGCCAGTAGTGAGCAATACACTGAAGCTTTCTTT; CDR3: CASSEQYTEAFF
D: -; V: TRBV6-8; J: TRBJ2-2; size: -; DNA: TGTGCCAGCACACTGACACGCCATGGGGAGCTGTTTTTT; CDR3: CASTLTRHGELFF
D: -; V: TRBV19; J: TRBJ2-7; size: -; DNA: TGTGCCAGTAGTACGACTGACCTAACCTACGAGCAGTACTTC; CDR3: CASSTTDLTYEQYF
D: -; V: TRBV28; J: TRBJ1-5; size: -; DNA: TGTGCCAGCAGTTTATGGGGTATTAGCAATCAGCCCCAGCATTTT; CDR3: CASSLWGISNQPQHF
D: TRBD1; V: TRBV7-8; J: TRBJ1-4; size: few; DNA: TGTGCCAGCAGCTTTCTCCCGGGACAGGGGGCAACTAATGAAAAACTGTTTTTT; CDR3: CASSFLPGQGATNEKLFF
D: -; V: TRBV30; J: TRBJ1-2; size: -; DNA: TGTGCCTGGAGCAACTACAGGGACTATGGCTACACCTTC; CDR3: CAWSNYRDYGYTF
D: TRBD1; V: TRBV12-5; J: TRBJ1-5; size: -; DNA: TGTGCCATCCCTCGGGACAGTCGCAATCAGCCCCAGCATTTT; CDR3: CAIPRDSRNQPQHF
D: -; V: TRBV30; J: TRBJ1-5; size: -; DNA: TGTGCCTGGAGTGTAAAGGGGATAAGCAATCAGCCCCAGCATTTT; CDR3: CAWSVKGISNQPQHF
D: -; V: TRBV7-6; J: TRBJ2-1; size: -; DNA: TGTGCCAGCAGCTTGGGGTCGGGGCCCAACAATGAGCAGTTCTTC; CDR3: CASSLGSGPNNEQFF
D: -; V: TRBV11-3; J: TRBJ1-2; size: few; DNA: TGTGCCAGCAGCTTGGGGAGGGGGATGGGCTTCTATGGCTACACCTTC; CDR3: CASSLGRGMGFYGYTF
D: TRBD1; V: TRBV28; J: TRBJ1-1; size: -; DNA: TGTGCCAGCAGTTACGATGAAAGGACAGGGGAGGCTTTCTTT; CDR3: CASSYDERTGEAFF
D: TRBD1; V: TRBV28; J: TRBJ1-4; size: -; DNA: TGTGCCAGCAGCAGATTGCAGGGGGCCACTAATGAAAAACTGTTTTTT; CDR3: CASSRLQGATNEKLFF
D: -; V: TRBV22-1; J: TRBJ1-3; size: -; DNA: TGTGCCAGCAAGACGGGTATCTCTGGAAACACCATATATTTT; CDR3: CASKTGISGNTIYF
D: -; V: TRBV11-3; J: TRBJ1-2; size: -; DNA: TGTGCCAGCAGCTTAGGGGGACACCTGTTCGGCTACACCTTC; CDR3: CASSLGGHLFGYTF
D: TRBD1; V: TRBV19; J: TRBJ1-5; size: -; DNA: TGTGCCAGTAGTGGGCGAGGGACAGGGGATTCTGTTCAGCATTTT; CDR3: CASSGRGTGDSVQHF
D: -; V: TRBV28; J: TRBJ1-4; size: -; DNA: TGTGCCAGCAGTTTATTCCGAACCAGGGTATTGAGTGAAAAACTGTTTTTT; CDR3: CASSLFRTRVLSEKLFF
D: -; V: TRBV15; J: TRBJ1-5; size: -; DNA: TGTGCCACCAGCATTAGCAGGGGAGGTCAGCCCCAGCATTTT; CDR3: CATSISRGGQPQHF
D: -; V: TRBV30; J: TRBJ1-5; size: -; DNA: TGTGCCTGGAGTTTGGGCGGTTCTAATAGCAATCAGCCCCAGCATTTT; CDR3: CAWSLGGSNSNQPQHF
D: TRBD1; V: TRBV7-2; J: TRBJ1-2; size: -; DNA: TGTGCCAGCAGCTTAACAGGGGAGTACGGCTACACCTTC; CDR3: CASSLTGEYGYTF
D: -; V: TRBV11-3; J: TRBJ1-1; size: once; DNA: TGTGCCAGCAGCTTGGACCTAGGGGGAAACACTGAAGCTTTCTTT; CDR3: CASSLDLGGNTEAFF
D: -; V: TRBV6-8; J: TRBJ2-6; size: -; DNA: TGTGCCAGCAGTTACCCCGGGACATATGGGGCCAACGTCCTGACTTTC; CDR3: CASSYPGTYGANVLTF
D: -; V: TRBV10-1; J: TRBJ2-7; size: -; DNA: TGCGCCAGCAGTGAGTCGCAGGGCCGAGAGCAGTACTTC; CDR3: CASSESQGREQYF
D: TRBD1; V: TRBV30; J: TRBJ2-7; size: -; DNA: TGTGCCTGGGCGCCGACAGGGCGAGGGGAGCAGTACTTC; CDR3: CAWAPTGRGEQYF
D: TRBD1; V: TRBV6-8; J: TRBJ1-1; size: -; DNA: TGTGCCATCAGAGAGGGACAGGGGAGAACTGAAGCTTTCTTT; CDR3: CAIREGQGRTEAFF
D: -; V: TRBV19; J: TRBJ2-2; size: -; DNA: TGTGCCAGTAGTATAGGGGTAAACACCGGGGAGCTGTTTTTT; CDR3: CASSIGVNTGELFF